Below are 15 T cell receptor beta chains sequenced from a single sample in a study of blood T cell repertoires in COVID-19. Sequencing was performed with immunoSEQ multiplex PCR; in TCRdb, only in-frame clones are kept and a portion is missing. Among approximately 260,000 clones, under 90% were seen once, and the ten largest hold 4.1%. Sequencing was performed on PBMCs or T cells enriched from blood (not recorded which). The receptors come from a man aged 25-45 years with acute COVID-19.

The genes are TRBV7-9 and TRBJ2-7; the D gene is possibly TRBD2 (5 bases). Trimming took 5 bases from V and 7 from J, leaving 18 bases between them. Germline CDR1 and CDR2: SEHNR and FQNEAQ (reference sequence). The CDR3 spans 14 residues. The CDR3 sequence: CASSRSGRSGEQYV. The CDR3 DNA reads as TGTGCCAGCAGCAGGTCGGGGAGATCTGGGGAGCAGTACGTC.

This chain joins TRBV2 and TRBJ2-1, with 10 bases identical to TRBD1. Per the germline V gene, CDR1 is SNHLY and CDR2 is FYNNEI. The trim removed 8 bases at V and 5 bases at J, leaving 9 bases unmatched. This CDR3 is 15 amino acids long. CDR3 DNA: TGTGCCAGCTTAACTCGGGACAGGGGACACAATGAGCAGTTCTTC. It is translated as CASLTRDRGHNEQFF.

The V gene is TRBV11-2, the J gene TRBJ2-7; D uncertain. Trimming shortened V by 2 bases and J by 7 bases, and 12 bases separated the two germline ends. The CDR3 totals 13 residues. CDR1 and CDR2 (germline): SGHAT, FQNNGV. The CDR3 DNA sequence: TGTGCCAGCAGCTTATCGCCGACTTGGGAGCAGTACGTC. Amino acid sequence: CASSLSPTWEQYV.

This sequence joins TRBV7-2 and TRBJ1-2, with D possibly matching TRBD1 (6 bases). Germline-derived CDR1 and CDR2 are SGHTA and FQGNSA. The CDR3 is made up of 15 amino acids. The germline V and J ends were trimmed by 1 base and 0 bases, with 9 bases remaining between them. This chain's CDR3 is CASSLEGGTNYGYTF. The CDR3, as DNA: TGTGCCAGCAGCTTAGAGGGGGGGACTAACTATGGCTACACCTTC. The whole variable domain, filled in from reference TRBV7-2 and TRBJ1-2, reads GAGVSQSPSNKVTEKGKDVELRCDPISGHTALYWYRQSLGQGLEFLIYFQGNSAPDKSGLPSDRFSAERTGGSVSTLTIQRTQQEDSAVYLCASSLEGGTNYGYTFGSGTRLTVV.

CDR3 in DNA: TGTGCCAGCAGTTTCAGTTTCAAGCGGGGGGTGGAAGAGACCCAGTACTTC. Protein sequence: CASSFSFKRGVEETQYF. This rearrangement joins TRBV27 to TRBJ2-5; TRBD2 aligns across 9 bases. The V gene end was trimmed by 3 bases and the J gene end by 3 bases; junction bases not matched to a gene: 11. Per the germline V gene, CDR1 is MNHEY and CDR2 is SMNVEV (reference sequence). The CDR3 has 17 amino acids.

The chain joins TRBV6-4 to TRBJ1-1, with D perhaps matching TRBD1 (5 bases). Trimming shortened V by 3 bases and J by 4 bases, and 12 bases separated the two germline ends. The CDR3 loop spans 14 amino acids. Germline V gene sequence: CDR1 MRHNA, CDR2 SNTAGT. The DNA for the CDR3 is TGTGCCAGCAGTGAGGCAGGGATGATCACTGAAGCTTTCTTT. Translated, it gives CASSEAGMITEAFF.

This clone was detected only a few times. The sample has other DNA sequences that encode this CDR3 too. The chain employs TRBV2 and TRBJ2-4, with 14 bases fitting TRBD2. The trim removed 7 bases at V and 6 bases at J, leaving 14 bases unmatched. The CDR3 spans 18 residues. CDR1 is SNHLY, CDR2 FYNNEI, per germline. Written as DNA, the CDR3 is TGTGCCAGCACTTTGACTAGCGGGAGGGGGCCTGGGGGAAACATTCAGTACTTC. Protein: CASTLTSGRGPGGNIQYF.

With respect to this clone: Its ends do not fully match the called genes, so a read error is possible. CDR3 in DNA: TGTGCCAGCAGCGACACCGGGACTAGCAGAAGTGAGCAGTTCTTC. Its translation: CASSDTGTSRSEQFF. The chain carries TRBV5-1 and TRBJ2-1; 9 positions match TRBD2. Per germline, CDR1 SGHRS and CDR2 YFSETQ. The CDR3 spans 15 residues.

This sequence joins TRBV6-5 and TRBJ2-1; the D is unclear. Between the trimmed V and J ends, which lost 8 bases and 0 bases, there was a span of 8 bases. Germline loops: CDR1 MNHEY, CDR2 SVGAGI. The CDR3 consists of 13 residues. The CDR3 DNA reads TGTGCCAGCGGCCGTGGCTCCTACAATGAGCAGTTCTTC. Its protein product is CASGRGSYNEQFF.

The gene calls are TRBV6-2 or TRBV6-3 and TRBJ2-7; 9 nucleotides line up with TRBD1. Germline CDR1 MNHEY, CDR2 SVGEGT. With V trimmed by 6 bases and J by 1 base, 7 bases remained unmatched. This CDR3 spans 15 amino acids. The CDR3 is CASSTTGGGSYEQYV. CDR3 coding DNA: TGTGCCAGCAGCACCACAGGGGGCGGTTCCTACGAGCAGTACGTC.

The V gene is TRBV6-1, the J gene TRBJ1-6; tentative D call: TRBD1 (5 bases). CDR1 and CDR2 from the germline V gene are MNHNS and SASEGT. The CDR3 consists of 14 residues. Deletions cut 3 bases from V and 7 bases from J, with 10 bases between. CDR3 sequence: CASSEGLTNSPLHF. The DNA for the CDR3 is TGTGCCAGCAGTGAGGGACTGACAAATTCACCCCTCCACTTT.

The gene calls are TRBV29-1 and TRBJ2-3; 10 positions match TRBD2. The CDR3 extends over 13 amino acids. Unmatched junction bases numbered 1, after V lost 5 bases and J lost 2 bases. Germline loops: CDR1 SQVTM, CDR2 ANQGSEA. CDR3 loop: CSVLAGATDTQYF. As DNA, the CDR3 is TGCAGCGTTCTAGCGGGAGCCACAGATACGCAGTATTTT.

This chain connects TRBV7-9 to TRBJ1-1, with D unresolved. The V end was cut by 5 bases, the J end by 5 bases, with 21 bases between. Germline CDR1 SEHNR, CDR2 FQNEAQ (reference sequence). The CDR3 has 16 amino acids. CDR3 amino acids: CASSPHSFFSSTEAFF. In DNA, the CDR3 is TGTGCCAGCAGCCCGCACTCATTTTTTAGTAGTACTGAAGCTTTCTTT.

This clone has just a few counts. This chain connects TRBV30 to TRBJ2-1; TRBD2 aligns across 11 bases. The germline V gene encodes CDR1 GTSNPN and CDR2 SVGIG (reference sequence). The CDR3 has 13 amino acids. With 5 bases clipped from V and 13 bases from J, the junction kept 10 bases outside the gene matches. CDR3 sequence (DNA): TGTGCCTGGGAACTAGCGGGAGCCCGGGGCCAGTTCTTC. It yields the protein CAWELAGARGQFF.

The chain recombines TRBV29-1 with TRBJ1-4, with unresolved D. The CDR3 extends over 12 amino acids. Per the germline V gene, CDR1 is SQVTM and CDR2 is ANQGSEA. Trimming took off 3 bases at V and 8 bases at J, with 10 bases between the two ends. The CDR3 bases are TGCAGCGTTGAGGATGGAGGCGAAAAACTGTTTTTT. It encodes CSVEDGGEKLFF.